This T cell receptor beta chain derives from a study of blood T cell repertoires in COVID-19. Whole-study context: COVID-19 samples collected from the United States, Italy and Spain covered acute and convalescent phases. Sources were T cells, B-cell-depleted T cells, or PBMCs; the material itself was cDNA or gDNA.

V dropped 5 bases and J dropped 4; count of bases not matched to a gene: 12. Per the germline V gene, CDR1 is LGHDT and CDR2 is YNNKEL (reference sequence). This CDR3 has 17 residues. Study processing details: Amplification of reference gene primers was used by the study to estimate nucleated cell counts. Assay used: immunoSEQ multiplex PCR; TCRdb lists only in-frame clones, some missing. From that table come the V and J calls and clone size; the DNA was used to work out D and trimming. The sample lists approximately 50,000 clones; 75% to 90% were seen once. The rearrangement joins TRBV3-1 (or the pseudogene TRBV3-2) to TRBJ1-2, with 11 positions matching TRBD1. Sample: peripheral blood. The source of this sequence is a man between 60 and 75 years old with acute or convalescent COVID-19. In DNA, the CDR3 is TGTGCCAGCAGCTCCCATGGGACAGGGGGGCTAGGCTATGGCTACACCTTC. This sequence encodes CASSSHGTGGLGYGYTF.